What follows are 4 T cell receptor beta chains derived from one specimen sequenced in a study of tumor and adjacent non-tumor tissue in lung cancer. This sample's RNA came from whole unsorted tissue. Distant lung tissue was collected more than 3 cm away from the tumor edge. The library came from three nested PCR rounds adapted from ARM-PCR protocols. Using its own MiXCR run on the multiplex PCR reads, TCRdb lists one record per CDR3 protein. The table records tens of thousands of distinct CDR3 sequences, around 82% of them present only once. Specimen: distant non-tumor lung tissue. These receptors were taken from a man aged 55 to 70 with non-small cell lung cancer.

This clonotype was detected only a few times. The rearrangement joins TRBV6-1 to TRBJ2-6; the D is unclear. Germline V gives CDR1 MNHNS, CDR2 SASEGT. The CDR3 is 14 residues long. DNA for the CDR3: TGTGTCGGCAGACCCCAGGCGGGGGCCAACGTCCTGACTTTC. Translating it yields CVGRPQAGANVLTF.

Of note for this clonotype: The junction departs from the called germline gene at one end, perhaps through a read error. Here the CDR3 reads CTSSPTSGRPMYDTQYF. As DNA, the CDR3 is TGCACCAGTAGCCCTACTAGCGGGAGGCCGATGTATGATACGCAGTATTTT. The chain recombines TRBV11-3 with TRBJ2-3; 12 nucleotides line up with TRBD2. The V gene's germline CDR1 is SGHNT and CDR2 YENEEA. The CDR3 is 17 residues long.

The J gene is TRBJ2-7, the V gene TRBV3-1; 9 bases match TRBD1. The junction had 10 bases not matched to a gene; V was cut back by 5 bases and J by 8 bases. The CDR3 sequence is 14 residues long. In germline, CDR1 is LGHDT, CDR2 YNNKEL (reference sequence). The CDR3 spells CASSFGTGRNKQYF. The CDR3 DNA reads as TGTGCCAGCAGCTTCGGGACAGGGAGGAACAAGCAGTACTTC.

Points on this clonotype: Sequence at one end of the junction differs from germline and may be a read error. The chain uses TRBV4-2 and TRBJ2-7, with D tentatively TRBD2 (5 bases). The germline gives CDR1 LGHNA, CDR2 YNFKEQ. The CDR3 contains 14 residues. CDR3 sequence (DNA): TGTGCCAGCAGCCAAGGAGGGTGGGCCTACGAGCACTACTTC. This sequence encodes CASSQGGWAYEHYF.